Presented here are 30 T cell receptor beta chains from one specimen sequenced in a study of blood T cell repertoires in COVID-19. Clones were read by immunoSEQ multiplex PCR, and TCRdb kept only the in-frame ones, dropping some. Among 120,000 to 150,000 clones listed, around 91% were seen once. Sequenced material: peripheral blood. These receptors all come from an older woman with active COVID-19.

This clone has only one observation. This sequence joins TRBV12-3 or TRBV12-4 and TRBJ1-5, with TRBD1 matching 7 bases. The CDR3 is made up of 12 amino acids. Germline trimming cut 7 bases from V and 7 bases from J; bases unmatched to any gene: 4. The CDR3 region is CASKGAGQPQHF. For the CDR3, the DNA is TGTGCCAGCAAGGGGGCGGGCCAGCCCCAGCATTTT.

This clone is a singleton in its sample. The V and J genes are TRBV18 and TRBJ2-7, with 7 nucleotides matching TRBD1. This CDR3 comprises 15 residues. With V trimmed by 0 bases and J by 2 bases, 4 bases remained unmatched. Germline V gene sequence: CDR1 KGHSH, CDR2 LQKENI. CDR3 loop: CASSPPTGSPYEQYF. The CDR3 DNA reads TGTGCCAGCTCACCACCGACAGGGTCGCCCTACGAGCAGTACTTC. Using reference TRBV18 and TRBJ2-7 for the parts outside the CDR3, the full variable domain is NAGVMQNPRHLVRRRGQEARLRCSPMKGHSHVYWYRQLPEEGLKFMVYLQKENIIDESGMPKERFSAEFPKEGPSILRIQQVVRGDSAAYFCASSPPTGSPYEQYFGPGTRLTVT.

The chain joins TRBV9 to TRBJ2-1; 9 bases align to TRBD2. The CDR3 loop spans 18 amino acids. V lost 3 bases to trimming and J lost 2 bases; unmatched junction nucleotides: 12. Germline assignment: CDR1 SGDLS and CDR2 YYNGEE. CDR3 coding DNA: TGTGCCAGCAGCGCGAGGACCTCTGTAGCGGGAGCCTACAATGAGCAGTTCTTC. It yields the protein CASSARTSVAGAYNEQFF.

V gene TRBV19 combines with J gene TRBJ2-7; the D is unclear. This CDR3 is built from 13 residues. The germline gives CDR1 LNHDA, CDR2 SQIVND (reference sequence). Trimming removed 3 bases from V and 0 bases from J, with 6 bases in between. The CDR3 nucleotides are TGTGCCAGTAGTATTCAGGTCTCCTACGAGCAGTACTTC. This translates into CASSIQVSYEQYF. Combining the CDR3 with reference TRBV19 and TRBJ2-7 gives the whole variable domain DGGITQSPKYLFRKEGQNVTLSCEQNLNHDAMYWYRQDPGQGLRLIYYSQIVNDFQKGDIAEGYSVSREKKESFPLTVTSAQKNPTAFYLCASSIQVSYEQYFGPGTRLTVT.

The chain carries TRBV10-3 and TRBJ1-5; unclear D gene. Deletions cut 4 bases from V and 1 base from J, with 8 bases between. Germline values: CDR1 ENHRY, CDR2 SYGVKD. CDR3 length: 14 amino acids. The CDR3 nucleotides are TGTGCCATCAGTGCCCAGGAAAGCAATCAGCCCCAGCATTTT. Protein sequence: CAISAQESNQPQHF.

The rearrangement links TRBV28 to TRBJ2-1; 9 bases match TRBD2. Unmatched junction bases numbered 8, after V lost 0 bases and J lost 2 bases. This CDR3 region has 18 residues. CDR1 is MDHEN and CDR2 is SYDVKM in the germline V gene. In DNA, the CDR3 is TGTGCCAGCAGTTTATGGGACCCAGCGGGAGGCGCCTACAATGAGCAGTTCTTC. The encoded protein is CASSLWDPAGGAYNEQFF.

V is TRBV28 and J is TRBJ1-2, with 9 bases identical to TRBD1. CDR1 MDHEN and CDR2 SYDVKM come from the germline V gene. There are 13 residues in the CDR3. With 8 bases clipped from V and 4 bases from J, the junction kept 5 bases outside the gene matches. For the CDR3, the DNA is TGTGCCAGCGGGACAGGGATACCCTATGGCTACACCTTC. It specifies CASGTGIPYGYTF.

The J gene is TRBJ2-1, the V gene TRBV19, with 8 bases fitting TRBD2. Losses at the gene ends were 4 bases for V and 15 bases for J; bases not matched to a gene: 20. Germline V gene sequence: CDR1 LNHDA, CDR2 SQIVND (reference sequence). CDR3 length: 16 residues. The CDR3 reads CASSNAGVVAGNTPFF. CDR3 sequence (DNA): TGTGCCAGTAGTAACGCAGGGGTCGTAGCGGGAAACACCCCGTTCTTC.

This chain uses TRBV4-1 with TRBJ2-4; 13 positions match TRBD2. Trimming cost V 4 bases and J 3 bases; bases outside gene matches: 6. CDR1 and CDR2 (germline): MGHRA, YSYEKL. The CDR3 spans 17 residues. DNA for the CDR3: TGCGCCAGCAGCCTGGGACTAGCGGGAACCAACAAAAACATTCAGTACTTC. It specifies CASSLGLAGTNKNIQYF.

This sequence joins TRBV7-9 and TRBJ2-3, with TRBD2 matching 12 bases. The CDR3 extends over 15 amino acids. V lost 5 bases and J lost 6; bases outside the gene matches: 6. Germline assignment: CDR1 SEHNR and CDR2 FQNEAQ (reference sequence). For the CDR3, the DNA is TGTGCCAGCAGCCGACTAGCGGGAGCACGGGATACGCAGTATTTT. This encodes CASSRLAGARDTQYF.

The J gene is TRBJ2-2, the V gene TRBV30, with D possibly matching TRBD1 (7 bases). Germline assignment: CDR1 GTSNPN and CDR2 SVGIG (reference sequence). This CDR3 has 17 amino acids. Trimming pared 6 bases from V and 5 bases from J, leaving 25 bases between. In DNA, the CDR3 is TGTGCCTGCCATAGGAGGGGGCACGGAGCCGCGACCGGGGAGCTGTTTTTT. Residues: CACHRRGHGAATGELFF.

This chain uses TRBV24-1 with TRBJ2-3; 8 bases align to TRBD2. J lost 0 bases, V lost 5 bases, and 3 bases had no gene match. There are 15 residues in the CDR3. Germline-derived CDR1 and CDR2 are KGHDR and SFDVKD. The CDR3 loop is CATSVAGGSTDTQYF. CDR3 DNA: TGTGCCACCAGTGTGGCGGGAGGAAGCACAGATACGCAGTATTTT.

This sequence joins TRBV6-5 and TRBJ1-1; D may be TRBD1 (6 bases). Germline CDR1 reads MNHEY; CDR2 reads SVGAGI. The CDR3 runs 14 residues. V lost 2 bases and J lost 1, with 8 bases in between. This CDR3 is CASSYRRGNTEAFF. The CDR3, as DNA: TGTGCCAGCAGTTACCGCAGGGGGAACACTGAAGCTTTCTTT.

This clone appeared a single time. The rearrangement joins TRBV3-1 (or the pseudogene TRBV3-2) to TRBJ1-1; 9 nucleotides align to TRBD1. The V segment lost 3 bases and the J segment 5 bases; nucleotides outside the gene matches: 4. The germline V gene encodes CDR1 LGHDT and CDR2 YNNKEL (reference sequence). The CDR3 sequence is 14 residues long. CDR3 sequence reads: CASSQAGTGTEAFF. As DNA, the CDR3 is TGTGCCAGCAGCCAGGCCGGGACAGGGACTGAAGCTTTCTTT.

The chain has TRBV14 and TRBJ2-2; D not resolved. This CDR3 comprises 14 residues. Between the trimmed V and J ends, which lost 4 bases and 4 bases, there was a span of 10 bases. The germline gives CDR1 SGHDN, CDR2 FVKESK. In DNA form, the CDR3 reads TGTGCCAGCAGCCCTGGGCGCTTCACCGGGGAGCTGTTTTTT. Its translation is CASSPGRFTGELFF. Full variable domain (outside the CDR3, taken from reference TRBV14 and TRBJ2-2): EAGVTQFPSHSVIEKGQTVTLRCDPISGHDNLYWYRRVMGKEIKFLLHFVKESKQDESGMPNNRFLAERTGGTYSTLKVQPAELEDSGVYFCASSPGRFTGELFFGEGSRLTVL.

CDR3 amino acids: CASSFTGGPTGELFF. Here the CDR3 DNA reads TGTGCCAGCAGCTTCACAGGGGGCCCCACCGGGGAGCTGTTTTTT. The genes are TRBV7-3 and TRBJ2-2; TRBD1 aligns across 9 bases. CDR3 length: 15 residues. Per germline, CDR1 SGHTA and CDR2 FQGTGA. Trimming cost V 3 bases and J 4 bases; bases outside gene matches: 3. The whole variable domain, remainder taken from reference TRBV7-3 and TRBJ2-2, is GAGVSQTPSNKVTEKGKYVELRCDPISGHTALYWYRQSLGQGPEFLIYFQGTGAADDSGLPNDRFFAVRPEGSVSTLKIQRTERGDSAVYLCASSFTGGPTGELFFGEGSRLTVL.

V gene TRBV6-2 or TRBV6-3 combines with J gene TRBJ2-1; no definite D call. Trimming pared 6 bases from V and 0 bases from J, leaving 12 bases between. The CDR3 runs to 15 residues. Germline-derived CDR1 and CDR2 are MNHEY and SVGEGT. This CDR3 reads CASSWAFSSYNEQFF. CDR3 DNA: TGTGCCAGCAGCTGGGCCTTTAGCTCCTACAATGAGCAGTTCTTC.

The chain recombines TRBV15 with TRBJ2-5; D not resolved. Germline loops: CDR1 LNHNV, CDR2 YYDKDF (reference sequence). V lost 0 bases and J lost 5, with 13 bases in between. The CDR3 is made up of 15 amino acids. This chain's CDR3 is CATSRESKRWETQYF. Here the CDR3 DNA reads TGTGCCACCAGCAGAGAATCCAAGCGATGGGAGACCCAGTACTTC.

The V gene is TRBV6-2 or TRBV6-3, the J gene TRBJ2-7, with D tentatively TRBD1 (8 bases). With 4 bases removed from V and 0 bases from J, the gap between germline ends came to 22 bases. The germline V gene has CDR1 MNHEY and CDR2 SVGEGT. The length of the CDR3 is 18 residues. The CDR3 loop is CASSFPPQGGKGSYEQYF. The CDR3 nucleotides read TGTGCCAGCAGTTTCCCCCCACAGGGGGGGAAAGGCTCCTACGAGCAGTACTTC.

J is TRBJ1-2 and V is TRBV27, with 8 bases identical to TRBD1. Germline V gene lookup returns CDR1 MNHEY and CDR2 SMNVEV (reference sequence). V was clipped by 3 bases and J by 2 bases; unmatched bases: 5. The CDR3 runs 15 residues. The CDR3 DNA reads TGTGCCAGCAGTTTTACTTACAGGGGGAACTATGGCTACACCTTC. Residues: CASSFTYRGNYGYTF.

The chain recombines TRBV10-3 with TRBJ2-3; maybe TRBD2 (6 bases). In germline, CDR1 is ENHRY, CDR2 SYGVKD. V lost 8 bases and J lost 5, with 8 bases in between. The CDR3 has 11 amino acids. For the CDR3, the DNA is TGTGCCATCGGGGGGAGAGATACGCAGTATTTT. This sequence encodes CAIGGRDTQYF.

This rearrangement joins TRBV19 to TRBJ2-2, with 7 bases that match TRBD1. CDR3 length: 17 amino acids. J lost 6 bases, V lost 1 base, and 11 bases had no gene match. Germline assignment: CDR1 LNHDA and CDR2 SQIVND (reference sequence). Written as DNA, the CDR3 is TGTGCCAGTAGTATAGTCTGGAGACAGGGTAGGCCCGGGGAGCTGTTTTTT. Protein product: CASSIVWRQGRPGELFF.

This clone was observed once. The V and J genes are TRBV19 and TRBJ2-1, with TRBD2 matching 8 bases. CDR3 length: 18 residues. Germline V lookup: CDR1 LNHDA, CDR2 SQIVND (reference sequence). Trimming cost V 2 bases and J 0 bases; bases outside gene matches: 9. The CDR3 is CASSIQGISGTSYNEQFF. The CDR3 DNA reads as TGTGCCAGTAGTATACAGGGGATTAGCGGGACCTCCTACAATGAGCAGTTCTTC.

The chain has TRBV19 and TRBJ2-4; 8 bases are shared with TRBD1. The V gene's germline CDR1 is LNHDA and CDR2 SQIVND (reference sequence). The CDR3 covers 15 residues. Trimming at V came to 3 bases and at J to 5 bases, leaving 6 bases not matched to a gene. Here the CDR3 reads CASSIRGHGENIQYF. DNA for the CDR3: TGTGCCAGTAGTATCAGGGGGCACGGGGAAAACATTCAGTACTTC.

CDR3 coding DNA: TGTGCCAGCAGCTTGGTTTGGACAGCACAAGAGACCCAGTACTTC. This sequence encodes CASSLVWTAQETQYF. This rearrangement joins TRBV7-2 to TRBJ2-5; TRBD1 is a possible D gene (6 bases). Trimming took off 3 bases at V and 2 bases at J, with 13 bases between the two ends. The CDR3 is made up of 15 amino acids. Germline CDR1 is SGHTA and CDR2 is FQGNSA.

V is TRBV18 and J is TRBJ1-6; D not resolved. V was shortened by 3 bases and J by 8 bases, with 14 bases between the two germline ends. CDR3 length: 15 residues. The germline CDR1 and CDR2 sequences are KGHSH and LQKENI. The DNA of the CDR3 is TGTGCCAGCTCACCGGGGAGGAGTGAGCATTCACCCCTCCACTTT. Protein sequence: CASSPGRSEHSPLHF.

This sequence joins TRBV5-8 and TRBJ1-3, with 9 nucleotides matching TRBD1. CDR1 SGHTS and CDR2 YDEGEE come from the germline V gene. The CDR3 totals 18 residues. The ends lost 3 bases at V and 0 bases at J; junction bases unmatched: 10. CDR3: CASSSGTGIPLSGNTIYF. CDR3 DNA: TGTGCCAGCAGCTCCGGGACAGGGATACCTCTCTCTGGAAACACCATATATTTT.

The chain links TRBV4-1 to TRBJ1-5, with 7 nucleotides matching TRBD1. The germline V gene encodes CDR1 MGHRA and CDR2 YSYEKL. The junction had 6 bases not matched to a gene; V was cut back by 0 bases and J by 7 bases. CDR3 length: 15 residues. CDR3 in DNA: TGCGCCAGCAGCCAAGAAGCAACAGGGGCCCAGCCCCAGCATTTT. Its protein is CASSQEATGAQPQHF.

This clone was counted a single time. This chain links TRBV6-6 with TRBJ2-5; D gene uncertain. Trimming pared 2 bases from V and 5 bases from J, leaving 6 bases between. CDR1 is MNHNY, CDR2 SVGAGI, per germline (reference sequence). CDR3 length: 12 amino acids. The CDR3 region has the DNA TGTGCCAGCAGTTACCCGGGTGAGACCCAGTACTTC. Protein product: CASSYPGETQYF.

This chain uses TRBV11-2 with TRBJ2-1, with D tentatively TRBD2 (6 bases). This CDR3 region has 15 residues. The V gene lost 0 bases and the J gene lost 4 bases, with 10 bases spanning the gap. Germline V gives CDR1 SGHAT, CDR2 FQNNGV. CDR3 nucleotide sequence: TGTGCCAGCAGCTTAGATGCGGGACGGTACAATGAGCAGTTCTTC. This translates into CASSLDAGRYNEQFF.